The 21 T cell receptor beta chains presented below share a single source sample, sequenced in a study of cytomegalovirus exposure and HLA in healthy donors. PCR involved 60 Vbeta and 13 Jbeta primers. Using immunoSEQ multiplex PCR, the repertoire was profiled, and TCRdb retains in-frame clones only, with some absent. The table includes around 300,000 clones, approximately 90% detected once. The source material was PBMCs. Receptors originate from a woman between 18 and 30 years old in good health and CMV-seronegative.

The V and J genes are TRBV11-2 and TRBJ2-5, with 9 positions matching TRBD1. The CDR3 covers 15 residues. V gave up 2 bases and J gave up 7 bases; unmatched junction bases: 8. Germline V gene data show CDR1 as SGHAT and CDR2 as FQNNGV. In DNA, the CDR3 is TGTGCCAGCAGCTTATACGCGGGACAGGGTGGGACCCAGTACTTC. Translating gives CASSLYAGQGGTQYF.

V and J are TRBV12-5 and TRBJ1-1, with D unclear. Germline V gives CDR1 LGHNT, CDR2 FRNRAP. The CDR3 consists of 11 residues. V dropped 7 bases and J dropped 8 bases, with 11 bases sitting between them. CDR3 bases: TGTGCTAGTGCCGCGGCCTCGGAAGCTTTCTTT. Translation gives CASAAASEAFF.

This chain links TRBV30 with TRBJ1-1, with D unresolved. The CDR3 spans 14 residues. From germline, CDR1 is GTSNPN and CDR2 SVGIG (reference sequence). V was trimmed by 1 base and J by 5 bases, leaving 14 bases between them. The CDR3 here is CAWSGGGDTTEAFF. CDR3 in DNA: TGTGCCTGGAGTGGGGGAGGAGATACGACTGAAGCTTTCTTT.

The chain combines TRBV6-5 with TRBJ1-1, with a tentative D call TRBD1 (5 bases). Germline CDR1 reads MNHEY; CDR2 reads SVGAGI. The CDR3 is 14 amino acids. Trimming left V 10 bases short and J 4 bases short, with 19 bases between. CDR3 in amino acids: CAIRRQTASTEAFF. The CDR3 region has the DNA TGTGCCATCAGGCGACAGACCGCGAGCACTGAAGCTTTCTTT.

The J gene is TRBJ2-5, the V gene TRBV29-1; 12 bases map to TRBD2. The CDR3 sequence is 14 residues long. The J segment lost 4 bases and the V segment lost 1 base, leaving 1 base of the junction unmatched. Germline loops: CDR1 SQVTM, CDR2 ANQGSEA. Here the CDR3 reads CSVEASGGGETQYF. The CDR3 bases are TGCAGCGTTGAAGCTAGCGGGGGGGGAGAGACCCAGTACTTC.

The chain carries TRBV27 and TRBJ1-5; a possible D gene is TRBD1 (5 bases). CDR3 length: 14 amino acids. The germline V gene encodes CDR1 MNHEY and CDR2 SMNVEV (reference sequence). The V and J ends lost 2 bases and 4 bases respectively, with 9 bases between them. CDR3 nucleotide sequence: TGTGCCAGCAGTTTAATAAGGGGAAATCAGCCCCAGCATTTT. Residues: CASSLIRGNQPQHF.

The J gene is TRBJ1-2, the V gene TRBV20-1; D perhaps matches TRBD1 (5 bases). The CDR3 runs 10 residues. Germline V CDR1 and CDR2: DFQATT, SNEGSKA (reference sequence). The V end lost 6 bases, the J end lost 8 bases, and 10 bases lay between the germline ends. The CDR3 here is CSASGWGYTF. The CDR3 bases are TGCAGTGCCTCAGGGTGGGGCTACACCTTC.

This clone is a singleton in its sample. V is TRBV21-1 and J is TRBJ2-4; TRBD1 is the table's D call, not checked against the DNA. TRBV21-1 counts as a pseudogene. The length of the CDR3 is 20 residues. CDR3 coding DNA: TGTGCCAGCAGCAAAGCGCGGACCAGGGGCGTGCTAATAGCCAAAAACATTCAGTACTTC. This sequence encodes CASSKARTRGVLIAKNIQYF.

This clone came up once. The V call is TRBV2, the J call TRBJ1-1, with D maybe TRBD1 (5 bases). The V and J ends lost 1 base and 1 base respectively, with 7 bases between them. Germline V gives CDR1 SNHLY, CDR2 FYNNEI. The CDR3 sequence is 14 residues long. Here the CDR3 DNA reads TGTGCCAGCAGTGAAGGGACACCGAACACTGAAGCTTTCTTT. Amino acids: CASSEGTPNTEAFF.

V usage is TRBV6-5 and J usage is TRBJ1-2; possibly TRBD1 for D (5 bases). The CDR3 sequence is 14 residues long. V shed 6 bases and J shed 6 bases, with 17 bases lying between them. Germline CDR1 and CDR2: MNHEY and SVGAGI. CDR3 nucleotide sequence: TGTGCCAGCAGCCGGGGGGAGGGCTTTGATGGCTACACCTTC. Residues: CASSRGEGFDGYTF.

The J gene is TRBJ1-4, the V gene TRBV2; 12 positions agree with TRBD1. The germline V gene encodes CDR1 SNHLY and CDR2 FYNNEI. The CDR3 runs to 15 residues. Trimming took 10 bases from V and 4 from J; bases not matched to a gene: 7. The CDR3 sequence is CATEGQGASNEKLFF. Here the CDR3 DNA reads TGTGCCACCGAGGGACAGGGGGCAAGTAATGAAAAACTGTTTTTT.

Only one count was recorded for this clone. The chain's CDR3 is CASRLGRARGVTFSGYEQYF. For the CDR3, the DNA is TGTGCAAGTCGCTTGGGGAGGGCCCGCGGAGTCACGTTTTCTGGGTACGAGCAGTACTTC. The chain couples TRBV12-2 to TRBJ2-7; the listed D gene, TRBD2, was not tested against the DNA. TRBV12-2 is a pseudogene locus. The CDR3 contains 20 residues.

This rearrangement joins TRBV10-2 to TRBJ1-1; D perhaps matches TRBD1 (6 bases). Germline CDR1 reads WSHSY; CDR2 reads SAAADI. Trimming left V 10 bases short and J 1 base short, with 25 bases between. This CDR3 is built from 17 residues. Here the CDR3 DNA reads TGCGCCACCCAGGGAACAGGGCAGTTTTGGGGGAACACTGAAGCTTTCTTT. It is translated as CATQGTGQFWGNTEAFF.

This clone was picked up one time. The rearrangement links TRBV10-3 to TRBJ2-5, with TRBD2 identical over 12 bases. There are 16 residues in the CDR3. Trimming cost V 5 bases and J 5 bases; bases outside gene matches: 9. Germline V CDR1 and CDR2: ENHRY, SYGVKD. CDR3 sequence: CAISLLAGGRFETQYF. The CDR3 DNA reads TGTGCCATCAGTTTACTAGCGGGGGGACGTTTCGAGACCCAGTACTTC.

CDR3 loop: CASSADFLEQFF. In DNA, the CDR3 is TGTGCCAGCAGCGCAGACTTCTTAGAGCAGTTCTTC. This chain connects TRBV9 to TRBJ2-1; D is unclear. This CDR3 contains 12 residues. The V end lost 3 bases, the J end lost 10 bases, and 11 bases lay between the germline ends. Germline CDR1 SGDLS, CDR2 YYNGEE.

V gene TRBV7-9 combines with J gene TRBJ2-1, with TRBD2 identical over 9 bases. The CDR3 has 16 residues. The V gene end was trimmed by 1 base and the J gene end by 6 bases; junction bases not matched to a gene: 7. CDR1 SEHNR and CDR2 FQNEAQ come from the germline V gene (reference sequence). The CDR3 sequence is CASSLVAGGVANEQFF. Here the CDR3 DNA reads TGTGCCAGCAGCTTAGTGGCGGGGGGGGTCGCCAATGAGCAGTTCTTC. Variable domain in full (rest from reference TRBV7-9 and TRBJ2-1): DTGVSQNPRHKITKRGQNVTFRCDPISEHNRLYWYRQTLGQGPEFLTYFQNEAQLEKSRLLSDRFSAERPKGSFSTLEIQRTEQGDSAMYLCASSLVAGGVANEQFFGPGTRLTVL.

CDR3: CASSLPRGRGTYEQYF. The CDR3, as DNA: TGTGCCAGCAGCCTCCCTCGAGGGCGGGGGACCTACGAGCAGTACTTC. The rearrangement joins TRBV11-2 to TRBJ2-7; 7 bases align to TRBD2. The CDR3 is 16 residues long. The J segment lost 2 bases and the V segment lost 5 bases, leaving 12 bases of the junction unmatched. The germline V gene has CDR1 SGHAT and CDR2 FQNNGV.

This chain uses TRBV14 with TRBJ2-1; no clear D gene. Germline V lookup: CDR1 SGHDN, CDR2 FVKESK. The CDR3 covers 20 residues. Trimming took 1 base from V and 3 from J, leaving 25 bases between them. For the CDR3, the DNA is TGTGCCAGCAGCCAAGTTTATTTAATAAGAAGCCACCTTCTCTACAATGAGCAGTTCTTC. This translates into CASSQVYLIRSHLLYNEQFF.

This chain uses TRBV6-5 with TRBJ1-5; TRBD1 matches at 7 bases. Unmatched junction bases numbered 2, after V lost 5 bases and J lost 1 base. This CDR3 spans 14 amino acids. Germline loops: CDR1 MNHEY, CDR2 SVGAGI. Here the CDR3 DNA reads TGTGCCAGCAGTGCGGACAGGAGCAATCAGCCCCAGCATTTT. Its protein product is CASSADRSNQPQHF.

The chain couples TRBV28 to TRBJ1-1; D might be TRBD1 (5 bases). V dropped 5 bases and J dropped 0 bases, with 16 bases sitting between them. The CDR3 extends over 16 amino acids. Looked up from germline, CDR1 is MDHEN and CDR2 is SYDVKM. The CDR3 sequence: CASSLSPGNMNTEAFF. As DNA, the CDR3 is TGTGCCAGCAGTCTCAGTCCAGGGAACATGAACACTGAAGCTTTCTTT.

This chain links TRBV11-2 with TRBJ1-5; 7 nucleotides align to TRBD1. In germline, CDR1 is SGHAT, CDR2 FQNNGV. V shed 5 bases and J 2 bases; nucleotides not matched to a gene: 9. This CDR3 comprises 16 residues. The DNA of the CDR3 is TGTGCCAGCAGCCATTACACAGGGGTGGGCAATCAGCCCCAGCATTTT. Its protein is CASSHYTGVGNQPQHF.